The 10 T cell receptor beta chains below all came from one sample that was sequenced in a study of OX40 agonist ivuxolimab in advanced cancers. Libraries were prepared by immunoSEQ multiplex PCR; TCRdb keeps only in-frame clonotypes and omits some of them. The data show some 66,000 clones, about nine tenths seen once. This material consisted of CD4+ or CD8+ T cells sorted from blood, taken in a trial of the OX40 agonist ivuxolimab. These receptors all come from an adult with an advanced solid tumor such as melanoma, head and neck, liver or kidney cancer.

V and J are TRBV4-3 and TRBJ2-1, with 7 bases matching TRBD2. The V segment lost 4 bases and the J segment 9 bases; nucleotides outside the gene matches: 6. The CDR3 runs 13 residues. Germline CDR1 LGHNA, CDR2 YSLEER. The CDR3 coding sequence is TGCGCCAGCAGCCGGGGGGGGTCCTCTGAGCAGTTCTTC. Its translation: CASSRGGSSEQFF.

CDR3: CASSKRQEPIGEQFF. CDR3 bases: TGTGCCAGCAGCAAACGACAGGAGCCTATAGGGGAGCAGTTCTTC. The rearrangement uses TRBV9 and TRBJ2-1, with TRBD1 as a possible D gene (6 bases). Germline CDR1 is SGDLS and CDR2 is YYNGEE. CDR3 length equals 15 residues. Trimming removed 4 bases from V and 10 bases from J, with 21 bases in between.

CDR3 in amino acids: CAWARGPNTGELFF. CDR3 nucleotide sequence: TGTGCCTGGGCCAGGGGGCCAAACACCGGGGAGCTGTTTTTT. The gene calls are TRBV30 and TRBJ2-2; TRBD1 agrees at 8 bases. Looked up from germline, CDR1 is GTSNPN and CDR2 is SVGIG (reference sequence). This CDR3 has 14 residues. The V gene end was trimmed by 5 bases and the J gene end by 2 bases; junction bases not matched to a gene: 4. Filled out from reference TRBV30 and TRBJ2-2, the complete variable domain reads SQTIHQWPATLVQPVGSPLSLECTVEGTSNPNLYWYRQAAGRGLQLLFYSVGIGQISSEVPQNLSASRPQDRQFILSSKKLLLSDSGFYLCAWARGPNTGELFFGEGSRLTVL.

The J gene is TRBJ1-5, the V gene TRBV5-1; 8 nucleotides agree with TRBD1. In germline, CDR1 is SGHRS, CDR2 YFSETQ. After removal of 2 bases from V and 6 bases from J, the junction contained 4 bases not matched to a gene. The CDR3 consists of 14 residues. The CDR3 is CASSFGTGGQPQHF. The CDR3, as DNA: TGCGCCAGCAGCTTTGGTACAGGGGGTCAGCCCCAGCATTTT.

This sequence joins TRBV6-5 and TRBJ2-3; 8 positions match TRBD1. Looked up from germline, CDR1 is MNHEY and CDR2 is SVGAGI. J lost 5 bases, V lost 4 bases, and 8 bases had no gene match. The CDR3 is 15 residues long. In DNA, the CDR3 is TGTGCCAGCAGTTCACAACAACAGGGGGGAGATACGCAGTATTTT. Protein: CASSSQQQGGDTQYF.

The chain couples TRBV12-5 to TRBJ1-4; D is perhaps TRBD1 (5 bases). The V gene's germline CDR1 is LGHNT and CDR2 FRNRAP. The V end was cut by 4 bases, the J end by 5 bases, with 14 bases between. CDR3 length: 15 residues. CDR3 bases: TGTGCTAGTGGTTCTGGGACGGCCCAGAATGAAAAACTGTTTTTT. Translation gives CASGSGTAQNEKLFF. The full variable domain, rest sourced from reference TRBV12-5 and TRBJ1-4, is DARVTQTPRHKVTEMGQEVTMRCQPILGHNTVFWYRQTMMQGLELLAYFRNRAPLDDSGMPKDRFSAEMPDATLATLKIQPSEPRDSAVYFCASGSGTAQNEKLFFGSGTQLSVL.

In nucleotides, the CDR3 is TGTGCCAGCATCGACGTGGGACAGGGACTGGCTGAAGCTTTCTTT. Translated: CASIDVGQGLAEAFF. V is TRBV28 and J is TRBJ1-1; 9 nucleotides align to TRBD1. With 7 bases clipped from V and 6 bases from J, the junction kept 12 bases outside the gene matches. The CDR3 is 15 residues long. Germline loops: CDR1 MDHEN, CDR2 SYDVKM.

Written as DNA, the CDR3 is TGTGCCAGCAGCTTAGAGGGCCTTTACGAGCAGTACTTC. Its protein is CASSLEGLYEQYF. The V and J genes are TRBV7-8 and TRBJ2-7; unclear D gene. Germline loops: CDR1 SGHVS, CDR2 FQNEAQ. Trimming pared 1 base from V and 4 bases from J, leaving 8 bases between. This CDR3 region has 13 residues.

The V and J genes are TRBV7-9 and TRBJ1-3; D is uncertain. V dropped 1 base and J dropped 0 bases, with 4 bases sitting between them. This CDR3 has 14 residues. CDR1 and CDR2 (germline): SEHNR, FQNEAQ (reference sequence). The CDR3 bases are TGTGCCAGCAGCTTAGTTGGCTCTGGAAACACCATATATTTT. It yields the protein CASSLVGSGNTIYF.

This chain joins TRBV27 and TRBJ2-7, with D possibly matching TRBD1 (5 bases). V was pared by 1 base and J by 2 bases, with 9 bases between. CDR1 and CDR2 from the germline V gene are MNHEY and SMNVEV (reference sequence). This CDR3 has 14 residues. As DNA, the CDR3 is TGTGCCAGCAGTTTATGGCAGGGCCCCTACGAGCAGTACTTC. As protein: CASSLWQGPYEQYF.